These T cell receptor beta chains were read from a single sample in a study of T cell responses to AZD1222 COVID-19 vaccine. Generated by immunoSEQ multiplex PCR, the TCRdb table keeps only in-frame clones and is missing some. The data hold about 75,000 clones, with 87% observed a single time. Sequenced material: peripheral blood, taken 28 days after the second AZD1222 dose. The receptors were gathered from an adult who received the AZD1222 COVID-19 vaccine. Each CDR3 is given with its conserved first and last residue. The D gene is left open where the match is weak. Only some rows state a clone size, as once, few, many or a class for expanded clones.

J gene	D gene	clone size	V gene	CDR3 protein	CDR3 DNA
TRBJ1-6	.	.	TRBV7-2	CASSLGGGNSPLHF	TGTGCCAGCAGCTTAGGGGGAGGTAATTCACCCCTCCACTTT
TRBJ1-6	.	.	TRBV27	CASSPRERNSPLHF	TGTGCCAGTTCCCCCAGGGAGCGTAATTCACCCCTCCACTTT
TRBJ2-7	.	.	TRBV4-3	CASSQGYGGGEYF	TGCGCCAGCAGCCAAGGTTATGGGGGGGGCGAGTACTTC
TRBJ2-1	TRBD2	.	TRBV7-2	CASSRDGGAVNEQFF	TGTGCCAGCAGCCGTGACGGGGGGGCCGTGAATGAGCAGTTCTTC
TRBJ1-6	TRBD1	.	TRBV6-5	CASSPSNRGQSPLHF	TGTGCCAGCAGTCCCTCCAACAGGGGTCAATCACCCCTCCACTTT
TRBJ1-2	.	few	TRBV9	CASSAEETDGRGGYTF	TGTGCCAGCAGCGCCGAGGAGACAGACGGCAGGGGTGGCTACACCTTC
TRBJ2-2	.	.	TRBV3-1/TRBV3-2	CASSPELGGEAGELFF	TGTGCCAGCAGCCCCGAGTTAGGGGGGGAAGCCGGGGAGCTGTTTTTT
TRBJ2-3	.	.	TRBV5-8	CASSLGGQSDTQYF	TGTGCCAGCAGCTTGGGCGGGCAGTCAGATACGCAGTATTTT
TRBJ2-1	.	.	TRBV6-1	CASSEQFGLTDEQFF	TGTGCCAGCAGTGAACAATTCGGACTGACAGATGAGCAGTTCTTC
TRBJ1-1	.	many	TRBV15	CATAYVDTEAFF	TGTGCCACCGCATATGTCGACACTGAAGCTTTCTTT
TRBJ1-2	.	.	TRBV2	CASRDVGHDGYTF	TGTGCCAGCAGGGATGTCGGCCACGATGGCTACACCTTC
TRBJ1-4	.	.	TRBV2	CASSESSEKLFF	TGTGCCAGCAGTGAATCGAGTGAAAAACTGTTTTTT
TRBJ2-3	TRBD2	.	TRBV7-2	CASSFSGGGTDTQYF	TGTGCCAGCAGCTTTAGCGGGGGGGGCACAGATACGCAGTATTTT
TRBJ2-7	TRBD2	.	TRBV29-1	CSVTSGGYYEQYF	TGCAGCGTCACTAGCGGGGGTTACTACGAGCAGTACTTC
TRBJ1-1	.	.	TRBV7-9	CASKSQGEAFF	TGTGCCAGCAAGTCTCAGGGTGAAGCTTTCTTT
TRBJ2-7	.	.	TRBV5-6	CASSFDPGRNYEQYF	TGTGCCAGCAGCTTCGACCCAGGCAGAAACTACGAGCAGTACTTC
TRBJ2-7	.	few	TRBV28	CASRPGTSSYEQYF	TGTGCCAGCAGACCCGGTACTAGCTCCTACGAGCAGTACTTC
TRBJ1-5	.	.	TRBV19	CASPPPGQASNQPQHF	TGTGCCAGTCCTCCGCCGGGTCAGGCTAGCAATCAGCCCCAGCATTTT
TRBJ2-6	.	.	TRBV6-1	CASSEVSGSPSGANVLTF	TGTGCCAGCAGTGAAGTCAGTGGTTCTCCTTCGGGGGCCAACGTCCTGACTTTC
TRBJ2-3	TRBD2	.	TRBV18	CASSSTSGGTDTQYF	TGTGCCAGCTCGTCGACTAGCGGGGGCACAGATACGCAGTATTTT
TRBJ1-2	.	.	TRBV5-4	CASSLSSGGYTF	TGTGCCAGCAGCTTGTCATCGGGAGGCTACACCTTC
TRBJ1-4	.	.	TRBV5-1	CASSLRGIEEKLFF	TGCGCCAGCAGCTTGAGGGGGATTGAGGAAAAACTGTTTTTT
TRBJ2-3	TRBD2	.	TRBV6-5	CASSYSSSGVADTQYF	TGTGCCAGCAGTTACTCGTCTAGCGGGGTCGCAGATACGCAGTATTTT
TRBJ2-2	.	.	TRBV28	CASSLGGYGAHPGELFF	TGTGCCAGCAGTTTAGGGGGGTATGGGGCACACCCCGGGGAGCTGTTTTTT
TRBJ1-2	.	.	TRBV28	CASRISAELAGYTF	TGTGCCAGCAGAATCAGTGCCGAGTTGGCTGGCTACACCTTC
TRBJ1-6	.	few	TRBV11-3	CASSLDGGSPLHF	TGTGCCAGCAGCTTAGACGGTGGTTCACCCCTCCACTTT
TRBJ1-5	.	few	TRBV20-1	CSASSDLYSNQPQHF	TGCAGTGCTAGTTCTGACCTTTATAGCAATCAGCCCCAGCATTTT
TRBJ1-1	.	.	TRBV10-3	CAISRTDTEAFF	TGTGCCATCAGCAGGACGGACACTGAAGCTTTCTTT
TRBJ1-4	.	.	TRBV28	CASITRPGSRDNEKLFF	TGTGCCAGCATAACCCGTCCGGGGTCCCGGGATAATGAAAAACTGTTTTTT
TRBJ1-4	TRBD1	.	TRBV20-1	CSASHSRQGGVEKLFF	TGCAGTGCTAGTCATTCAAGACAGGGCGGTGTAGAAAAACTGTTTTTT
TRBJ2-7	.	.	TRBV7-6	CASSATGTQIAYEQYF	TGTGCCAGCAGCGCCACCGGGACCCAAATAGCCTACGAGCAGTACTTC
TRBJ1-1	.	.	TRBV2	CASSLDTRYTEAFF	TGTGCCAGCAGCCTAGACACCCGCTACACTGAAGCTTTCTTT
TRBJ2-7	TRBD2	.	TRBV7-2	CASSLARGGGEGYEQYF	TGTGCCAGCAGCTTAGCGCGGGGCGGGGGAGAAGGGTACGAGCAGTACTTC
TRBJ2-3	TRBD2	.	TRBV7-7	CASSVGLAGGQDTQYF	TGTGCTAGCAGCGTGGGACTAGCGGGGGGGCAAGATACGCAGTATTTT
TRBJ2-7	.	.	TRBV6-6	CASSSNTGTFYEQYF	TGTGCCAGCAGTTCTAATACAGGGACATTCTACGAGCAGTACTTC
TRBJ1-1	.	.	TRBV30	CAVRFKRGGTEAFF	TGTGCCGTAAGGTTCAAAAGGGGGGGCACTGAAGCTTTCTTT
TRBJ1-1	.	.	TRBV12-5	CASGLSRGTEAFF	TGTGCTAGTGGTTTATCAAGGGGCACTGAAGCTTTCTTT
TRBJ2-3	TRBD1	.	TRBV19	CASSMTTGAGDTQYF	TGTGCCAGTAGTATGACAACAGGGGCGGGAGATACGCAGTATTTT